This T cell receptor (beta chain) was documented in a study of cytomegalovirus exposure and HLA in healthy donors. Trimming took 4 bases from V and 8 from J; bases not matched to a gene: 7. Germline V gene sequence: CDR1 LGHNA, CDR2 YNFKEQ. The CDR3 runs 15 residues. PCR used 60 Vbeta primers and 13 Jbeta primers. TCRdb's table, derived via immunoSEQ multiplex PCR, lists solely in-frame clones and lacks some. Found here are approximately 210,000 clones, more than 75% of them singletons; the top ten hold 1.5% to 2%. Broader study findings: As confirmed in vitro, a few CMV-associated chains were specific for CMV antigens. Cytomegalovirus status was reportedly diagnosed by the classifier with high sensitivity and specificity. About 87% or about 30% of the time was how often most TCR beta V segments were productive, according to an earlier analysis.

A remark on this clone: Its antigen is unidentified.

Every donor was a healthy person donating bone marrow. The rearrangement uses TRBV4-2 and TRBJ1-4, with 10 bases fitting TRBD1. The sample comprised PBMCs. The clonotype originates from a woman between 18 and 30 years old in good health and CMV-seronegative. DNA of the CDR3: TGTGCCAGCAGCCTCGCAGGGACAGGGGAGGAAAAACTGTTTTTT. Translated: CASSLAGTGEEKLFF.